This entry features one T cell receptor beta chain sequence. Its antigen is as yet unknown. The data originate from a study of cytomegalovirus exposure and HLA in healthy donors. Study-wide context: Approximately 77 million unique TCRs from HLA-typed donors were held in an early release of data. General study points: Under in vitro conditions, a few CMV-associated chains were confirmed as specific for CMV antigens. A later analysis reportedly identified an Asian-associated ancestry cluster as carrying fewer N-insertions than the approximately 640-donor mean.

CDR1 is SGHTA and CDR2 is FQGNSA in the germline V gene. The V end lost 2 bases, the J end lost 5 bases, and 13 bases lay between the germline ends. The CDR3 runs to 14 residues. Each donor was nominally healthy when sampled (though unrecorded immune exposures were likely). PCR primers comprised 60 Vbeta and 13 Jbeta primers. TCRdb's copy holds only in-frame clones and misses some; the assay was immunoSEQ multiplex PCR. The sample has about 140,000 clones; around 77% are singletons. The sample consisted of PBMCs. This TCR derives from a man aged 18 to 30 in good health and CMV-seronegative. The genes are TRBV7-2 and TRBJ2-7, with D possibly matching TRBD1 (6 bases). The CDR3 reads CASSLRQGIDEQYF. The CDR3 coding sequence is TGTGCCAGCAGCTTACGGCAGGGGATCGACGAGCAGTACTTC.